The 26 T cell receptor beta chains listed next were all sequenced from one sample in a study of OX40 agonist ivuxolimab in advanced cancers. Library creation used the immunoSEQ multiplex PCR assay. TCRdb holds this immuneACCESS table with in-frame rearrangements only. Some clones are missing; in checked studies, unresolved V genes explain under half, and the rest has no known cause. This sample gives under 90,000 clones in total; over 75% of them show up just once. The ten most abundant clones make up about 0.9% of the sample. The sample in question was CD4+ or CD8+ T cells sorted from blood, obtained in a trial of the OX40 agonist ivuxolimab. Every receptor here comes from an adult with an advanced solid tumor such as melanoma, head and neck, liver or kidney cancer.

V usage is TRBV2 and J usage is TRBJ2-1; 10 bases are shared with TRBD2. This CDR3 is 16 amino acids long. The V gene's germline CDR1 is SNHLY and CDR2 FYNNEI. Trimming cost V 6 bases and J 8 bases; bases outside gene matches: 13. The CDR3 is CASRGGLAGEGDEQFF. Written as DNA, the CDR3 is TGTGCCAGCAGGGGTGGGCTAGCGGGAGAGGGAGATGAGCAGTTCTTC.

V usage is TRBV4-1 and J usage is TRBJ1-4, with D possibly TRBD1 on 5 matching bases. CDR3 length: 18 residues. V was trimmed by 2 bases and J by 3 bases, leaving 19 bases between them. CDR1 and CDR2 (germline): MGHRA, YSYEKL. Here the CDR3 DNA reads TGCGCCAGCAGCCAATATAATTACACGACAGTTTCTAATGAAAAACTGTTTTTT. Amino acid sequence: CASSQYNYTTVSNEKLFF.

This clone came up once. The gene calls are TRBV11-3 and TRBJ2-2; TRBD2 matches 12 bases. Per germline, CDR1 SGHNT and CDR2 YENEEA. This CDR3 is 20 amino acids long. The V gene end was trimmed by 4 bases and the J gene end by 3 bases; junction bases not matched to a gene: 15. The CDR3 is CASSSHRDSGLAGYTGELFF. For the CDR3, the DNA is TGTGCCAGCAGCTCTCACAGGGACAGTGGACTAGCGGGATACACCGGGGAGCTGTTTTTT.

The J gene is TRBJ2-6, the V gene TRBV28; 7 bases are a match to TRBD2. CDR3 size: 17 residues. Germline V CDR1 and CDR2: MDHEN, SYDVKM. V was clipped by 2 bases and J by 0 bases; unmatched bases: 4. The CDR3 sequence is CASSLPGEGSGANVLTF. The CDR3 region has the DNA TGTGCCAGCAGTTTACCCGGGGAGGGCTCTGGGGCCAACGTCCTGACTTTC.

CDR3 protein: CASSSRTEETQYF. DNA for the CDR3: TGTGCCAGCAGCTCCAGGACGGAAGAGACCCAGTACTTC. This chain links TRBV11-3 with TRBJ2-5; D unresolved. Germline V gene data show CDR1 as SGHNT and CDR2 as YENEEA. V was shortened by 4 bases and J by 3 bases, with 9 bases between the two germline ends. CDR3 length equals 13 residues.

In its sample, this clone was seen a few times. The chain uses TRBV6-5 and TRBJ2-4; D gene uncertain. The germline gives CDR1 MNHEY, CDR2 SVGAGI. V dropped 3 bases and J dropped 6 bases, with 12 bases sitting between them. This CDR3 contains 14 residues. The CDR3 is CASSYLGRRNIQYF. The CDR3 bases are TGTGCCAGCAGTTATCTAGGACGGCGAAACATTCAGTACTTC.

V usage is TRBV28 and J usage is TRBJ1-5, with TRBD1 matching over 8 bases. The ends lost 3 bases at V and 1 base at J; junction bases unmatched: 2. This CDR3 spans 15 amino acids. From germline, CDR1 is MDHEN and CDR2 SYDVKM. The DNA of the CDR3 is TGTGCCAGCAGTTTGCAGGGGGCAAGCAATCAGCCCCAGCATTTT. It encodes CASSLQGASNQPQHF.

This clone was counted a few times. The CDR3 spells CASSFAGGGEQYF. The DNA of the CDR3 is TGCGCCAGCAGCTTCGCAGGGGGCGGCGAGCAGTACTTC. The V gene is TRBV5-1, the J gene TRBJ2-7; 8 bases align to TRBD1. Per the germline V gene, CDR1 is SGHRS and CDR2 is YFSETQ. The V and J ends lost 2 bases and 6 bases, in that order; junction bases with no gene match: 4. The CDR3 extends over 13 amino acids.

This chain connects TRBV5-1 to TRBJ2-2; D gene ambiguous. V dropped 7 bases and J dropped 0 bases, with 7 bases sitting between them. CDR1 SGHRS and CDR2 YFSETQ come from the germline V gene. The CDR3 runs 13 residues. The DNA of the CDR3 is TGCGCCAGCCAAACATCGAACACCGGGGAGCTGTTTTTT. As protein: CASQTSNTGELFF.

The chain carries TRBV7-2 and TRBJ2-3, with 7 bases fitting TRBD2. The length of the CDR3 is 14 residues. V dropped 5 bases and J dropped 0; count of bases not matched to a gene: 2. Germline-derived CDR1 and CDR2 are SGHTA and FQGNSA. The CDR3 DNA is TGTGCCAGCAGCCTTAGCGGGAGCACAGATACGCAGTATTTT. This sequence encodes CASSLSGSTDTQYF. The full variable domain, in which reference TRBV7-2 and TRBJ2-3 provide the parts outside the CDR3, is GAGVSQSPSNKVTEKGKDVELRCDPISGHTALYWYRQSLGQGLEFLIYFQGNSAPDKSGLPSDRFSAERTGGSVSTLTIQRTQQEDSAVYLCASSLSGSTDTQYFGPGTRLTVL.

J is TRBJ2-7 and V is TRBV4-1, with 7 bases identical to TRBD2. Germline loops: CDR1 MGHRA, CDR2 YSYEKL. V shed 4 bases, J shed 0 bases, and the junction held 3 bases outside the gene matches. The CDR3 is 14 residues long. DNA for the CDR3: TGCGCCAGCAGCCTTCTAGCGGACTCCTACGAGCAGTACTTC. Protein product: CASSLLADSYEQYF.

The chain carries TRBV28 and TRBJ2-1; 9 nucleotides agree with TRBD1. The CDR3 totals 15 residues. The ends lost 2 bases at V and 6 bases at J; junction bases unmatched: 5. Germline loops: CDR1 MDHEN, CDR2 SYDVKM. In DNA, the CDR3 is TGTGCCAGCAGTTTACTGGGACAGGGATCCAATGAGCAGTTCTTC. This translates into CASSLLGQGSNEQFF.

The chain is built from TRBV25-1 and TRBJ2-7, with TRBD1 as a possible D gene (6 bases). This CDR3 spans 13 amino acids. V was shortened by 2 bases and J by 6 bases, with 11 bases between the two germline ends. Germline V gene sequence: CDR1 MGHDK, CDR2 SYGVNS. The CDR3 spells CASSENRASEQYF. CDR3 nucleotide sequence: TGTGCCAGCAGTGAAAACAGGGCGTCCGAGCAGTACTTC.

As DNA, the CDR3 is TGTGCCAGCAGCTTCTCCGCGCGTGACACTGAAGCTTTCTTT. Translation gives CASSFSARDTEAFF. This chain joins TRBV7-2 and TRBJ1-1; no reliable D call. Germline V CDR1 and CDR2: SGHTA, FQGNSA. V was clipped by 3 bases and J by 3 bases, with 11 bases between them. The CDR3 runs 14 residues.

This chain uses TRBV6-5 with TRBJ2-1; D remains unclear. V gave up 0 bases and J gave up 3 bases, with 6 bases separating them. Germline V lookup: CDR1 MNHEY, CDR2 SVGAGI. The CDR3 is 14 amino acids. The CDR3 DNA reads as TGTGCCAGCAGTTACTCCGAACACTACAATGAGCAGTTCTTC. It translates to CASSYSEHYNEQFF.

J is TRBJ1-3 and V is TRBV6-1, with TRBD1 matching 7 bases. CDR1 MNHNS and CDR2 SASEGT come from the germline V gene. This CDR3 spans 15 amino acids. J was trimmed by 0 bases and V by 6 bases; bases with no gene match: 5. CDR3 residues: CASSLRTGSGNTIYF. In DNA form, the CDR3 reads TGTGCCAGCAGCCTCAGGACAGGCTCTGGAAACACCATATATTTT.

This clone appeared a single time. The chain has TRBV6-5 and TRBJ1-3; D may be TRBD1 (6 bases). CDR1 MNHEY and CDR2 SVGAGI come from the germline V gene. This CDR3 has 14 residues. Trimming removed 8 bases from V and 0 bases from J, with 11 bases in between. CDR3 amino acids: CASGGGNSGNTIYF. CDR3 sequence (DNA): TGTGCCAGCGGGGGCGGGAACTCTGGAAACACCATATATTTT.

Only one count was recorded for this clone. The CDR3 nucleotides read TGTGCCAGCAGTTTTCTCAATGAGCAGTTCTTC. Protein: CASSFLNEQFF. V and J are TRBV28 and TRBJ2-1; D is uncertain. V was shortened by 3 bases and J by 6 bases, with 3 bases between the two germline ends. Germline V gene lookup returns CDR1 MDHEN and CDR2 SYDVKM. The CDR3 covers 11 residues.

The count of this clone is one. This rearrangement joins TRBV2 to TRBJ1-4; 10 bases are shared with TRBD1. V dropped 4 bases and J dropped 15; count of bases not matched to a gene: 11. Germline V lookup: CDR1 SNHLY, CDR2 FYNNEI. CDR3 size: 14 residues. In DNA, the CDR3 is TGTGCCAGCAGTGTCAGTGACAGGGGGCAATTATTGTTTTTT. Protein product: CASSVSDRGQLLFF.

V and J are TRBV5-5 and TRBJ2-3, with 7 positions matching TRBD1. Trimming took 4 bases from V and 2 from J; bases not matched to a gene: 16. Germline V CDR1 and CDR2: SGHKS, YYEKEE (reference sequence). This CDR3 contains 18 residues. The DNA for the CDR3 is TGTGCCAGCAGCCAGGGCCACTCCGGGACAGTTGTCACAGATACGCAGTATTTT. Its translation: CASSQGHSGTVVTDTQYF.

This chain joins TRBV28 and TRBJ2-4, with D hard to call. Germline V CDR1 and CDR2: MDHEN, SYDVKM. CDR3 length equals 14 residues. The ends were cut back, 7 bases at V and 8 bases at J, with 18 bases in the middle. Here the CDR3 DNA reads TGTGCCAGCATTGGCCAAGGGTGGCAGGACATTCAGTACTTC. Translation: CASIGQGWQDIQYF.

The CDR3 nucleotides read TGTGCCAGCAGCTTGCGAGGAGGGGCGGGAGAGACCCAGTACTTC. Translation gives CASSLRGGAGETQYF. The chain employs TRBV5-5 and TRBJ2-5, with D tentatively TRBD2 (6 bases). This CDR3 is built from 15 residues. V was shortened by 1 base and J by 4 bases, with 14 bases between the two germline ends. Germline V gives CDR1 SGHKS, CDR2 YYEKEE (reference sequence).

The chain joins TRBV5-1 to TRBJ2-3; possibly TRBD2 for D (6 bases). V shed 4 bases and J shed 4 bases, with 19 bases lying between them. The CDR3 loop spans 16 amino acids. Per germline, CDR1 SGHRS and CDR2 YFSETQ. CDR3 in DNA: TGCGCCAGCAGCGTCGACCCCCCAGGAGGGGCAGATACGCAGTATTTT. Its translation: CASSVDPPGGADTQYF.

This clone was observed a single time. The chain combines TRBV19 with TRBJ1-2; weak D call: TRBD1 (5 bases). In germline, CDR1 is LNHDA, CDR2 SQIVND (reference sequence). CDR3 length equals 12 residues. The germline V and J ends were trimmed by 10 bases and 1 base, with 10 bases remaining between them. The DNA of the CDR3 is TGTGCCACGGGGCGCTTTAACTATGGCTACACCTTC. This encodes CATGRFNYGYTF.

V and J are TRBV28 and TRBJ2-5, with 9 positions matching TRBD1. The CDR3 is made up of 18 amino acids. The V and J ends lost 3 bases and 5 bases, in that order; junction bases with no gene match: 16. Germline-derived CDR1 and CDR2 are MDHEN and SYDVKM. The CDR3 DNA is TGTGCCAGCAGTTTTGGGTTGGCCGGGACAGGGAAGGCGGAGACCCAGTACTTC. It specifies CASSFGLAGTGKAETQYF.

With respect to this clone: The junction shows a germline mismatch at one end, possibly a read error. J is TRBJ1-1 and V is TRBV11-3; D call uncertain. The CDR3 has 14 amino acids. Germline loops: CDR1 SGHNT, CDR2 YENEEA. CDR3 amino acids: CASSLGGADTEAFF. The DNA for the CDR3 is TGTGCCAGCAGTTTAGGCGGCGCCGACACTGAAGCTTTCTTT.